The next 28 T cell receptor beta chains were all read from a single sample in a study of cytomegalovirus exposure and HLA in healthy donors. Clones were read by immunoSEQ multiplex PCR, and TCRdb kept only the in-frame ones, dropping some. Here the sample spans tens of thousands of clones, 94% being singletons. Sequencing was done on a sample of PBMCs. The receptors stem from a woman between 18 and 29 years old in good health and CMV-seronegative.

The V gene is TRBV5-1, the J gene TRBJ2-7; TRBD1 matches at 7 bases. Looked up from germline, CDR1 is SGHRS and CDR2 is YFSETQ. V was clipped by 4 bases and J by 3 bases; unmatched bases: 10. This CDR3 region has 15 residues. CDR3 region: CASSLPGTEFYEQYF. CDR3 DNA: TGCGCCAGCAGCCTACCCGGGACAGAATTCTACGAGCAGTACTTC.

This chain's CDR3 is CASSNSGTGAHGYTF. The CDR3 DNA reads TGTGCCAGTAGCAATTCCGGGACAGGGGCCCATGGCTACACCTTC. The rearrangement uses TRBV19 and TRBJ1-2, with 10 bases aligning to TRBD1. The CDR3 covers 15 residues. CDR1 and CDR2 (germline): LNHDA, SQIVND (reference sequence). V gave up 6 bases and J gave up 6 bases; unmatched junction bases: 10.

The chain joins TRBV2 to TRBJ1-1, with a weak D call TRBD1 (6 bases). Germline assignment: CDR1 SNHLY and CDR2 FYNNEI. This CDR3 has 13 amino acids. V was pared by 5 bases and J by 1 base, with 8 bases between. The CDR3 DNA sequence: TGTGCCAGCAGTAAGGACAGGAACACTGAAGCTTTCTTT. Translation gives CASSKDRNTEAFF.

This chain joins TRBV2 and TRBJ2-7; the D gene is possibly TRBD2 (6 bases). V was clipped by 6 bases and J by 0 bases, with 9 bases between them. The CDR3 is 13 residues long. Germline V lookup: CDR1 SNHLY, CDR2 FYNNEI. Here the CDR3 reads CASRDYNSYEQYF. Written as DNA, the CDR3 is TGTGCCAGCAGGGACTACAACTCCTACGAGCAGTACTTC.

The V gene is TRBV6-4, the J gene TRBJ1-4; tentative D call: TRBD1 (6 bases). There are 16 residues in the CDR3. V lost 7 bases and J lost 10, with 25 bases in between. Germline V gene data show CDR1 as MRHNA and CDR2 as SNTAGT. CDR3 nucleotide sequence: TGTGCCAGCAACTCACGGGCTCCTTGGTGCAGGGGAAAACTGTTTTTT. Translated, it gives CASNSRAPWCRGKLFF.

The chain carries TRBV2 and TRBJ2-3; D uncertain. The V gene lost 8 bases and the J gene lost 5 bases, with 8 bases spanning the gap. This CDR3 has 11 residues. Per the germline V gene, CDR1 is SNHLY and CDR2 is FYNNEI. The CDR3 region has the DNA TGTGCCAGCGCGGCGGAAGATACGCAGTATTTT. Translating gives CASAAEDTQYF. Together with reference TRBV2 and TRBJ2-3, the CDR3 gives the full variable domain: EPEVTQTPSHQVTQMGQEVILRCVPISNHLYFYWYRQILGQKVEFLVSFYNNEISEKSEIFDDQFSVERPDGSNFTLKIRSTKLEDSAMYFCASAAEDTQYFGPGTRLTVL.

V usage is TRBV29-1 and J usage is TRBJ2-1, with 8 bases identical to TRBD2. The V segment lost 2 bases and the J segment 6 bases; nucleotides outside the gene matches: 12. This CDR3 is 16 amino acids long. Germline V gives CDR1 SQVTM, CDR2 ANQGSEA. Here the CDR3 reads CSVEPREGEGTNEQFF. DNA for the CDR3: TGCAGCGTTGAACCCCGGGAGGGGGAAGGAACCAATGAGCAGTTCTTC.

This clone turned up a few times. The chain combines TRBV9 with TRBJ1-2; weak D call: TRBD1 (6 bases). V was shortened by 4 bases and J by 8 bases, with 21 bases between the two germline ends. Germline V gives CDR1 SGDLS, CDR2 YYNGEE. This CDR3 region has 15 residues. CDR3 in amino acids: CASSPPGRATGGYTF. The CDR3, as DNA: TGTGCCAGCAGCCCACCTGGGAGAGCCACAGGGGGCTACACCTTC.

Only one count was recorded for this clone. The chain employs TRBV19 and TRBJ2-7, with 12 bases aligning to TRBD1. The CDR3 is 16 residues long. The V segment lost 6 bases and the J segment 5 bases; nucleotides outside the gene matches: 11. Germline V gene sequence: CDR1 LNHDA, CDR2 SQIVND (reference sequence). The CDR3 region is CASSFARDRGHNEQYF. The CDR3 bases are TGTGCCAGTAGCTTCGCCCGGGACAGGGGGCACAACGAGCAGTACTTC.

This chain joins TRBV11-3 and TRBJ2-3; D might be TRBD2 (6 bases). CDR1 SGHNT and CDR2 YENEEA come from the germline V gene. This CDR3 is built from 13 residues. Trimming removed 1 base at V and 5 bases at J, with 7 bases between. This CDR3 reads CASSLGEEDTQYF. CDR3 DNA: TGTGCCAGCAGCTTAGGGGAGGAAGATACGCAGTATTTT.

This clone was observed a single time. The chain has TRBV5-1 and TRBJ2-7, with 9 nucleotides matching TRBD1. This CDR3 comprises 15 residues. J gave up 2 bases and V 1 base, and 4 bases lay outside the gene matches. Germline V gives CDR1 SGHRS, CDR2 YFSETQ. The CDR3 loop reads CASSLSGTGTYEQYF. The CDR3 bases are TGCGCCAGCAGCTTGTCCGGGACAGGGACCTACGAGCAGTACTTC.

This clone was counted once. The chain uses TRBV5-1 and TRBJ2-3; the match to TRBD1 covers 9 bases. The J segment lost 5 bases and the V segment lost 1 base, leaving 8 bases of the junction unmatched. Germline V gives CDR1 SGHRS, CDR2 YFSETQ. This CDR3 has 16 residues. The CDR3: CASSLYRDRAVDTQYF. CDR3 DNA: TGCGCCAGCAGCTTGTATAGGGACAGGGCGGTAGATACGCAGTATTTT.

This sequence joins TRBV6-5 and TRBJ1-5, with D possibly TRBD1 on 6 matching bases. Germline CDR1 reads MNHEY; CDR2 reads SVGAGI. The CDR3 has 11 residues. The V and J ends lost 11 bases and 9 bases respectively, with 14 bases between them. DNA for the CDR3: TGTGCCGAGAGGGGGACCGGGCCCCAGCATTTT. This translates into CAERGTGPQHF.

This chain links TRBV7-6 with TRBJ1-3; no firm D call. The germline gives CDR1 SGHVS, CDR2 FNYEAQ. The CDR3 contains 13 residues. V lost 2 bases, J lost 4 bases, and 6 bases lay in between. CDR3 nucleotide sequence: TGTGCCAGCAGCTTAATATTAGGAAACACCATATATTTT. Translating it yields CASSLILGNTIYF. The full variable domain, completed using reference TRBV7-6 and TRBJ1-3, is GAGVSQSPRYKVTKRGQDVALRCDPISGHVSLYWYRQALGQGPEFLTYFNYEAQQDKSGLPNDRFSAERPEGSISTLTIQRTEQRDSAMYRCASSLILGNTIYFGEGSWLTVV.

This rearrangement joins TRBV5-1 to TRBJ1-1, with no clear D. Trimming pared 4 bases from V and 6 bases from J, leaving 16 bases between. This CDR3 has 14 amino acids. The germline V gene has CDR1 SGHRS and CDR2 YFSETQ. CDR3 protein: CASSAGGDLAEAFF. In DNA, the CDR3 is TGCGCCAGCAGCGCGGGCGGGGATTTGGCTGAAGCTTTCTTT.

The rearrangement joins TRBV7-6 to TRBJ2-7; TRBD1 matches at 9 bases. V lost 0 bases, J lost 2 bases, and 5 bases stayed unmatched. CDR1 and CDR2 (germline): SGHVS, FNYEAQ. CDR3 length equals 16 residues. CDR3 protein: CASSLAGTGITYEQYF. CDR3 coding DNA: TGTGCCAGCAGCTTAGCCGGGACAGGGATTACCTACGAGCAGTACTTC.

The CDR3 region is CASSQDLRQGNTIYF. DNA of the CDR3: TGCGCCAGCAGCCAAGATTTGAGGCAAGGAAACACCATATATTTT. The gene calls are TRBV4-3 and TRBJ1-3, with D unresolved. Looked up from germline, CDR1 is LGHNA and CDR2 is YSLEER. CDR3 length: 15 amino acids. Trimming left V 0 bases short and J 4 bases short, with 10 bases between.

This CDR3 is CASRAAGGSTDTQYF. CDR3 in DNA: TGTGCCAGCAGAGCAGCGGGGGGTAGCACAGATACGCAGTATTTT. V is TRBV7-8 and J is TRBJ2-3; 9 bases are shared with TRBD2. CDR1 is SGHVS, CDR2 FQNEAQ, per germline. Germline trimming cut 6 bases from V and 0 bases from J; bases unmatched to any gene: 4. The CDR3 is 15 amino acids. The full variable domain, completed using reference TRBV7-8 and TRBJ2-3, is GAGVSQSPRYKVAKRGQDVALRCDPISGHVSLFWYQQALGQGPEFLTYFQNEAQLDKSGLPSDRFFAERPEGSVSTLKIQRTQQEDSAVYLCASRAAGGSTDTQYFGPGTRLTVL.

The chain couples TRBV5-6 to TRBJ1-6, with TRBD1 as a possible D gene (6 bases). CDR1 and CDR2 from the germline V gene are SGHDT and YYEEEE. The CDR3 is made up of 14 amino acids. Trimming took 4 bases from V and 9 from J, leaving 14 bases between them. The CDR3 protein is CASSRGAVGSPLHF. The CDR3, as DNA: TGTGCCAGCAGCCGGGGGGCAGTAGGTTCACCCCTCCACTTT.

The CDR3 reads CSVGRANEQFF. Here the CDR3 DNA reads TGCAGCGTCGGCAGGGCTAATGAGCAGTTCTTC. The rearrangement uses TRBV29-1 and TRBJ2-1; D is possibly TRBD1 (5 bases). CDR1 is SQVTM and CDR2 is ANQGSEA in the germline V gene. The CDR3 has 11 amino acids. Trimming removed 6 bases at V and 7 bases at J, with 10 bases between.

This sequence joins TRBV6-5 and TRBJ1-1; D not certain. The CDR3 has 15 residues. The germline V gene encodes CDR1 MNHEY and CDR2 SVGAGI. The V end lost 2 bases, the J end lost 0 bases, and 10 bases lay between the germline ends. CDR3 sequence: CASSYDFQLNTEAFF. CDR3 sequence (DNA): TGTGCCAGCAGTTACGACTTTCAGCTGAACACTGAAGCTTTCTTT.

The chain carries TRBV29-1 and TRBJ1-1; 8 bases fit TRBD1. Germline V gives CDR1 SQVTM, CDR2 ANQGSEA. The V segment lost 2 bases and the J segment 6 bases; nucleotides outside the gene matches: 8. This CDR3 comprises 14 residues. In DNA form, the CDR3 reads TGCAGCGTTGAATCTACCAGGGGGCCTCCTGAAGCTTTCTTT. This translates into CSVESTRGPPEAFF.

This rearrangement joins TRBV5-6 to TRBJ1-5; a weak D match, TRBD1 (6 bases). This CDR3 comprises 16 residues. Looked up from germline, CDR1 is SGHDT and CDR2 is YYEEEE. Between the trimmed V and J ends, which lost 0 bases and 5 bases, there was a span of 15 bases. CDR3 coding DNA: TGTGCCAGCAGCTTGGTAGGGCAGGGGCCCTATCAGCCCCAGCATTTT. This gives the protein CASSLVGQGPYQPQHF.

The CDR3 here is CASSLSSLLGLVELESTDTQYF. The CDR3 region has the DNA TGTGCCAGCAGTTTATCCTCCTTGTTGGGGCTGGTGGAGTTGGAAAGCACAGATACGCAGTATTTT. This chain joins TRBV27 and TRBJ2-3; D is perhaps TRBD1 (5 bases). The V gene lost 0 bases and the J gene lost 0 bases, with 28 bases spanning the gap. The CDR3 is made up of 22 amino acids. The germline V gene has CDR1 MNHEY and CDR2 SMNVEV (reference sequence).

The CDR3 DNA reads as TGTGCCAGCAGCACTAGTTTTGAAAAACTGTTTTTT. Translation: CASSTSFEKLFF. The V call is TRBV2, the J call TRBJ1-4; D is unresolved. V lost 6 bases, J lost 7 bases, and 9 bases lay in between. The germline CDR1 and CDR2 sequences are SNHLY and FYNNEI. This CDR3 has 12 residues.

The chain joins TRBV30 to TRBJ2-3; no firm D call. CDR3 size: 12 residues. Germline CDR1 reads GTSNPN; CDR2 reads SVGIG (reference sequence). V dropped 4 bases and J dropped 4 bases, with 9 bases sitting between them. The CDR3 loop reads CAWTNGPDTQYF. As DNA, the CDR3 is TGTGCCTGGACGAATGGCCCAGATACGCAGTATTTT.

This clone was detected a few times. The V and J genes are TRBV2 and TRBJ2-1, with 11 bases matching TRBD2. The CDR3 contains 21 residues. V lost 4 bases to trimming and J lost 0 bases; unmatched junction nucleotides: 17. Germline values: CDR1 SNHLY, CDR2 FYNNEI. For the CDR3, the DNA is TGTGCCAGCAGTGCGGGTGGCGCGGGACTAGCGGTTCTTAGCTCCTACAATGAGCAGTTCTTC. Amino acid sequence: CASSAGGAGLAVLSSYNEQFF.

The CDR3 bases are TGCGCCAGCAGCCAAGATTCCCTAGCGGGGGACACAGATACGCAGTATTTT. Translating gives CASSQDSLAGDTDTQYF. The chain carries TRBV4-1 and TRBJ2-3; 10 bases line up with TRBD2. Germline assignment: CDR1 MGHRA and CDR2 YSYEKL. Losses at the gene ends were 0 bases for V and 2 bases for J; bases not matched to a gene: 5. CDR3 length: 17 residues.